This T cell receptor beta chain was retrieved from a study of Ad26.COV2.S vaccination and SARS-CoV-2 variants. About the study: Ad26.COV2.S given intramuscularly, once or twice 56 days apart. Study-level points and caveats: Spike-specific responses of CD8+ and CD4+ T cells were reported to display substantial breadth after vaccination. Total responses of T cells may have been underestimated by the analyses of TCR breadth and depth.

This clone appeared a single time. Its specificity is unknown. The CDR3 spans 17 residues. The J segment lost 6 bases and the V segment lost 0 bases, leaving 10 bases of the junction unmatched. Germline V gene sequence: CDR1 LGHNA, CDR2 YSLEER. This table comes from immunoSEQ multiplex PCR, and its TCRdb copy is limited to in-frame clones, with some not included. The sample lists about 680,000 clones, approximately 88% seen once, with approximately 1.5% in the top ten. Noted treatment: 19 received Ad26.COV2.S at low or high dose, single or two shots; a few received placebo; per-sample allocation not given. Specimen acquisition occurred on day 63 following the initial vaccine or placebo injection. The sample came from a Boston adult aged 18-55 years.

The clonotype comes from a person aged 18-65 years who received the Ad26.COV2.S COVID-19 vaccine or a placebo. The material sequenced was peripheral blood, taken in a trial of Ad26.COV2.S vaccine versus placebo. V gene TRBV4-3 combines with J gene TRBJ2-2, with 7 bases identical to TRBD2. CDR3 in amino acids: CASSQDGASGWAGELFF. In nucleotides, the CDR3 is TGCGCCAGCAGCCAAGACGGTGCTAGCGGTTGGGCCGGGGAGCTGTTTTTT.